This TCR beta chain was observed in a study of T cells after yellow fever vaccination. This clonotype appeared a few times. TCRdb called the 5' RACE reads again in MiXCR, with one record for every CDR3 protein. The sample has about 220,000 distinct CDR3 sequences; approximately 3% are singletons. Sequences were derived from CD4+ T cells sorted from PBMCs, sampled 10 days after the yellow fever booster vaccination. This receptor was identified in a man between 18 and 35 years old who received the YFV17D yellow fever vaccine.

This CDR3 is CATSRDRHYGYTF. CDR3 DNA: TGTGCCACCAGCAGGGACAGGCACTATGGCTACACCTTC. V gene TRBV15 combines with J gene TRBJ1-2; TRBD1 matches 7 bases. CDR3 size: 13 residues. Germline V gives CDR1 LNHNV, CDR2 YYDKDF (reference sequence). J was trimmed by 3 bases and V by 3 bases; bases with no gene match: 1.